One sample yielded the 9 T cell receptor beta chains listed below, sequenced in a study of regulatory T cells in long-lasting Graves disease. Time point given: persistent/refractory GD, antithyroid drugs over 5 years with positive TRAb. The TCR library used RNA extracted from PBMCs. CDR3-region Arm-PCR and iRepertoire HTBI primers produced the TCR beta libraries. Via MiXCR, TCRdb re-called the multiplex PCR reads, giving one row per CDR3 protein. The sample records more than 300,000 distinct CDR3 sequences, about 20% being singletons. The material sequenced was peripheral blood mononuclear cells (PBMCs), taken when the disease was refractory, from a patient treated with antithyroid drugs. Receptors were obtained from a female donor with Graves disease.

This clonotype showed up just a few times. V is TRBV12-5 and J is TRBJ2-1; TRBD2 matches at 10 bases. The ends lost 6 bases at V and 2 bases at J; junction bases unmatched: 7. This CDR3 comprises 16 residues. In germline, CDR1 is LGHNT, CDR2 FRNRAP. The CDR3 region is CASGQSGRAAYNEQFF. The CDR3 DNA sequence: TGTGCTAGTGGCCAAAGCGGGAGGGCTGCCTACAATGAGCAGTTCTTC.

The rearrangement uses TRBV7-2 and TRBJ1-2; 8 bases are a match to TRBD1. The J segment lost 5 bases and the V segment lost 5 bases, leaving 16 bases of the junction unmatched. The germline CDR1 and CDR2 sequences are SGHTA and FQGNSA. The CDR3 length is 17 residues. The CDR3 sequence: CASSRPGTGPSWYGYTF. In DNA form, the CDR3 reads TGTGCCAGCAGCCGGCCCGGGACAGGCCCCAGTTGGTATGGCTACACCTTC.

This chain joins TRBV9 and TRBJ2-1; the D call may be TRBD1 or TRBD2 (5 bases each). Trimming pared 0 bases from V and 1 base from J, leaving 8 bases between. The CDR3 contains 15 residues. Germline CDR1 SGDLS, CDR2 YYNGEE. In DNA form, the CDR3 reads TGTGCCAGCAGCGTAGGAGGGGCGTCCTACAATGAGCAGTTCTTC. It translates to CASSVGGASYNEQFF.

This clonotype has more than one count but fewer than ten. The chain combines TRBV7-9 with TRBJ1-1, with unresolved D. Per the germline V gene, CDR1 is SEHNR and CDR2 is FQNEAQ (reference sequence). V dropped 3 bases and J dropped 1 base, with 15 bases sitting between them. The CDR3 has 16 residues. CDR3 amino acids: CASSLNLLGKNTEAFF. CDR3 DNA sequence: TGTGCCAGCAGCTTGAATCTTCTGGGAAAGAACACTGAAGCTTTCTTT. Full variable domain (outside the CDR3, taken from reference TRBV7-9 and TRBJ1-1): DTGVSQNPRHKITKRGQNVTFRCDPISEHNRLYWYRQTLGQGPEFLTYFQNEAQLEKSRLLSDRFSAERPKGSFSTLEIQRTEQGDSAMYLCASSLNLLGKNTEAFFGQGTRLTVV.

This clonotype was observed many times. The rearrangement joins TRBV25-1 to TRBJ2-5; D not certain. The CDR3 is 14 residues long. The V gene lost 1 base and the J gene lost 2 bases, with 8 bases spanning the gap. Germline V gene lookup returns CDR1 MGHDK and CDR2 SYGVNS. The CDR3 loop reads CASSESGSQETQYF. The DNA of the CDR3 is TGTGCCAGCAGTGAATCTGGCAGTCAAGAGACCCAGTACTTC.

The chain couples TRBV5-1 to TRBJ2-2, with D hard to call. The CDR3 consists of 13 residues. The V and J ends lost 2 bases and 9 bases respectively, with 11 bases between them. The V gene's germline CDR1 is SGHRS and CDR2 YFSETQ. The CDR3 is CASSFMIDRELFF. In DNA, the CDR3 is TGCGCCAGCAGCTTTATGATCGACAGGGAGCTGTTTTTT. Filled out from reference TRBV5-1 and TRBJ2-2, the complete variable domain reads KAGVTQTPRYLIKTRGQQVTLSCSPISGHRSVSWYQQTPGQGLQFLFEYFSETQRNKGNFPGRFSGRQFSNSRSEMNVSTLELGDSALYLCASSFMIDRELFFGEGSRLTVL.

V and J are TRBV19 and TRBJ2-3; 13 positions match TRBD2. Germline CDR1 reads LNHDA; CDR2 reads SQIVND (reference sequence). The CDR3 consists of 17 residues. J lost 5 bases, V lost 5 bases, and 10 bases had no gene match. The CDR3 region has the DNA TGTGCCAGTAGTGCCTCACTAGCGGGGGGGCTTAGAGATACGCAGTATTTT. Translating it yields CASSASLAGGLRDTQYF.

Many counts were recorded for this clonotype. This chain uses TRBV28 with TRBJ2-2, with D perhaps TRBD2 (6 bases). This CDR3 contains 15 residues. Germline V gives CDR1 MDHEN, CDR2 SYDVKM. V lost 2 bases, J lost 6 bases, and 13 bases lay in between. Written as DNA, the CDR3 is TGTGCCAGCAGTTTAGCGGGAACGATCCCCGGGGAGCTGTTTTTT. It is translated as CASSLAGTIPGELFF.

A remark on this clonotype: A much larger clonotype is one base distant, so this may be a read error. The CDR3: CASSPRSVGGNPPLHF. Here the CDR3 DNA reads TGTGCCAGCAGCCCCCGGTCGGTAGGGGGGAATCCACCCCTCCACTTT. The chain is built from TRBV7-2 and TRBJ1-6; a possible D gene is TRBD1 (6 bases). V lost 5 bases and J 11 bases, leaving 22 bases between the germline ends. Per the germline V gene, CDR1 is SGHTA and CDR2 is FQGNSA. The CDR3 runs 16 residues.